This is a list of T cell receptor beta chains from one sample in a study of OX40 agonist ivuxolimab in advanced cancers. The table came from immunoSEQ multiplex PCR; TCRdb's copy has only in-frame clones and leaves some out. The data contain roughly 27,000 clones, 65% to 90% of them singletons. Sample: CD4+ or CD8+ T cells sorted from blood, taken in a trial of the OX40 agonist ivuxolimab. The receptors here all came from an adult with an advanced solid tumor such as melanoma, head and neck, liver or kidney cancer. CDR3s include the opening cysteine and the closing phenylalanine or tryptophan. The D gene is left open where the match is weak. Some rows mark clone size as missing; the rest say once, few, many or name a class of expanded clone.

V	D	size	J	DNA	CDR3
TRBV19	TRBD2	.	TRBJ2-2	TGTGCCAGTAGTATAGAGGTCCCGCTAGCGGGGGTTCCAGGGGAGCTGTTTTTT	CASSIEVPLAGVPGELFF
TRBV5-4	.	.	TRBJ1-1	TGTGCCAGCAGCTGGGGGGGCACTGAAGCTTTCTTT	CASSWGGTEAFF
TRBV5-4	.	.	TRBJ1-1	TGTGCCAGCTTAGCTTCGGGGAACCAGAACACTGAAGCTTTCTTT	CASLASGNQNTEAFF
TRBV30	TRBD1	.	TRBJ1-6	TGTGCCTGGGGGGGACAGGGGCTATCGAGCTCCTATAATTCACCCCTCCACTTT	CAWGGQGLSSSYNSPLHF
TRBV7-3	.	few	TRBJ1-6	TGTGCCAGCTCTTCGCTGGGCCATAAATATAATTCACCCCTCCACTTT	CASSSLGHKYNSPLHF
TRBV27	TRBD1	.	TRBJ1-2	TGTGCCAGCAGTTCGCCGGGACAGGGTCAAGCTAACTATGGCTACACCTTC	CASSSPGQGQANYGYTF
TRBV4-2	TRBD1	.	TRBJ2-2	TGTGCCAGCAGCCAAACGGACAGGGAGGACGGGGAGCTGTTTTTT	CASSQTDREDGELFF
TRBV6-1	TRBD1	.	TRBJ2-7	TGTGCCAGCAGAAACCGGGACAGCTCCTACGAGCAGTACTTC	CASRNRDSSYEQYF
TRBV5-6	.	.	TRBJ1-4	TGTGCCAGCAGCTTGGGTCTTGGCGGATTTAATGAAAAACTGTTTTTT	CASSLGLGGFNEKLFF
TRBV28	TRBD2	.	TRBJ2-5	TGTGCCAGCAGCACCCCCTTAGCGAGCGGGGTTCGGCTGACCCAGTACTTC	CASSTPLASGVRLTQYF
TRBV5-4	TRBD1	.	TRBJ2-3	TGTGCCAGCAGCTTGGGACAGGGAACTAGCACAGATACGCAGTATTTT	CASSLGQGTSTDTQYF
TRBV6-5	.	.	TRBJ2-7	TGTGCCAGCGTTTTGATAGGGACGGGGGAGCAGTACTTC	CASVLIGTGEQYF
TRBV5-5	.	.	TRBJ1-2	TGTGCCAGCAGCCCCCTTAGTAGGGGGGGCAGCTATGGCTACACCTTC	CASSPLSRGGSYGYTF
TRBV5-1	TRBD2	.	TRBJ2-7	TGCGCCAGCAGCCTCGAAGGACTAGCCTACGAGCAGTACTTC	CASSLEGLAYEQYF
TRBV4-1	TRBD1	few	TRBJ2-7	TGCGCCAGCAGCCAACCGGGACAGGGGGCATACGAGCAGTACTTC	CASSQPGQGAYEQYF
TRBV7-8	TRBD1	.	TRBJ2-7	TGTGCCAGCAGCTTTGGACAGGGGGCGAACGAGCAGTACTTC	CASSFGQGANEQYF
TRBV19	TRBD1	.	TRBJ1-6	TGTGCCAGTAGTATAGGGGGGGACAGGCCGAAATCACCCCTCCACTTT	CASSIGGDRPKSPLHF
TRBV6-1	TRBD1	medium-sized	TRBJ1-6	TGTGCCAGCATAAGGACAGGGGGCATTTCACCCCTCCACTTT	CASIRTGGISPLHF
TRBV6-6	.	.	TRBJ1-4	TGTGCCAGCAGTCGGGACATCTCTGAAAAACTGTTTTTT	CASSRDISEKLFF
TRBV29-1	.	.	TRBJ2-1	TGCAGCGTTGAGGACAGCCTCCTCTCCTACAATGAGCAGTTCTTC	CSVEDSLLSYNEQFF
TRBV6-1	.	.	TRBJ2-3	TGTGCCAGCAGTGCCCGGGGCCGACGCACAGATACGCAGTATTTT	CASSARGRRTDTQYF
TRBV9	TRBD1	.	TRBJ2-7	TGTGCCAGCAGCGGCGGACAGGACATCTACGAGCAGTACTTC	CASSGGQDIYEQYF
TRBV19	TRBD1	.	TRBJ1-1	TGTGCCAGTGGGATGGGACAGCTAATGAACACTGAAGCTTTCTTT	CASGMGQLMNTEAFF
TRBV9	TRBD1	.	TRBJ2-5	TGTGCCAGCAGCGGGGACAGGGTAAAAGAGACCCAGTACTTC	CASSGDRVKETQYF
TRBV4-3	.	.	TRBJ1-5	TGCGCCAGCAGCCCCTACCTACAGGGAACTCAGCCCCAGCATTTT	CASSPYLQGTQPQHF
TRBV6-4	.	.	TRBJ2-3	TGTGCCAGCAGTGACTCCGGAGGGGGTTCTTATGGTACGCAGTATTTT	CASSDSGGGSYGTQYF
TRBV5-1	.	few	TRBJ1-1	TGCGCCAGCAGCTCCGGACCCGAGGGAGCTTTCTTT	CASSSGPEGAFF
TRBV29-1	.	.	TRBJ1-3	TGCAGCGTTGAAGACCGACAGTTTCTCCCGAACACCATATATTTT	CSVEDRQFLPNTIYF
TRBV28	.	.	TRBJ1-3	TGTGCCAGCAGTTTCCCCCTTATAGACACCATATATTTT	CASSFPLIDTIYF
TRBV12-5	.	.	TRBJ2-3	TGTGCTAGTGGCCCCCTGCAGTATTTT	CASGPLQYF
TRBV27	.	.	TRBJ1-1	TGTGCCAGCAGTTACCGGTTAGGGCACACTGAAGCTTTCTTT	CASSYRLGHTEAFF
TRBV7-9	.	.	TRBJ2-3	TGTGCCAGCAGCTTGTCGGTAGATACGCAGTATTTT	CASSLSVDTQYF
TRBV7-2	TRBD2	.	TRBJ2-3	TGTGCCAGCAGCTTAGCTGTTGGGGCGGGGGGGCCGATCACAGATACGCAGTATTTT	CASSLAVGAGGPITDTQYF
TRBV7-8	.	.	TRBJ2-2	TGTGCCAGCAGCCCGTTACAGGGGGAGGGCGGGGAGCTGTTTTTT	CASSPLQGEGGELFF
TRBV2	.	.	TRBJ2-5	TGTGCCAGCATCCAAGTGGAGACAGCCCGTACTGAGACCCAGTACTTC	CASIQVETARTETQYF
TRBV27	.	.	TRBJ1-1	TGTGCCAGAAGACAGGCTATGAGCGCTGAAGCTTTCTTT	CARRQAMSAEAFF
TRBV5-4	.	.	TRBJ2-3	TGTGCCAGCAGGACAAGCACAGATACGCAGTATTTT	CASRTSTDTQYF
TRBV5-1	.	few	TRBJ2-7	TGCGCCAGGACGAGGGAGAGCTACGAGCAGTACTTC	CARTRESYEQYF
TRBV27	.	.	TRBJ1-1	TGTGCCAGCACACGAATCGTTGGGCGGGCCAGCACTGAAGCTTTCTTT	CASTRIVGRASTEAFF
TRBV9	.	.	TRBJ2-1	TGTGCCAGCAGCGACTATCTGTCGGGGAACAATGAGCAGTTCTTC	CASSDYLSGNNEQFF
TRBV6-1	.	few	TRBJ2-7	TGTGCCAGCACCCATTCGACAGACTTCTACGAGCAGTACTTC	CASTHSTDFYEQYF
TRBV10-3	.	.	TRBJ1-2	TGTGCCATCAGGATTACAGATAACTATGGCTACACCTTC	CAIRITDNYGYTF
TRBV19	.	.	TRBJ1-1	TGTGCCAGTAGTATAAATGGGGCTGGGAACACTGAAGCTTTCTTT	CASSINGAGNTEAFF
TRBV6-5	TRBD1	.	TRBJ1-2	TGTGCCAGCAGTTACTCCCCCAGGGGGAGGGACCTCACCTTC	CASSYSPRGRDLTF
TRBV7-9	.	.	TRBJ1-2	TGTGCCAGCAGCTTAGTTGGCAGATTCTATGGCTACACCTTC	CASSLVGRFYGYTF
TRBV5-1	TRBD1	.	TRBJ2-7	TGCGCCAGCAGCTCCCAGGGGGATAGCTCCTACGAGCAGTACTTC	CASSSQGDSSYEQYF
TRBV27	.	.	TRBJ1-4	TGTGCCAGCAGTTCCCCGTGGGCTAATGAAAAACTGTTTTTT	CASSSPWANEKLFF
TRBV19	.	.	TRBJ1-2	TGTGCCAGTAGTTCCGGACCGGGACACTATGGCTACACCTTC	CASSSGPGHYGYTF
TRBV19	.	once	TRBJ1-5	TGTGCCAGTACCTCGGACAGTTTGTATAGCAATCAGCCCCAGCATTTT	CASTSDSLYSNQPQHF
TRBV27	.	.	TRBJ2-2	TGTGCCAGCAGTACCTCGGGGTACACTTTCACCGGGGAGCTGTTTTTT	CASSTSGYTFTGELFF
TRBV27	.	.	TRBJ2-3	TGTGCCAGCAGTCGTGTAGTCACAGATACGCAGTATTTT	CASSRVVTDTQYF
TRBV7-9	.	.	TRBJ2-7	TGTGCCAGCAGCTTAGCCGGAGACGAGCAGTACTTC	CASSLAGDEQYF
TRBV9	TRBD1	few	TRBJ1-1	TGTGCCAGCAGCGGAGGACAGGGTATGAACACTGAAGCTTTCTTT	CASSGGQGMNTEAFF
TRBV27	.	.	TRBJ2-5	TGTGCCAGCAGTTTAGGGGTGAGCGGGGAGACCCAGTACTTC	CASSLGVSGETQYF
TRBV28	.	.	TRBJ1-5	TGTGCCAGCAGTTTATACCCGACAGCCAATCAGCCCCAGCATTTT	CASSLYPTANQPQHF
TRBV29-1	.	.	TRBJ2-5	TGCAGCGTTCCCGGGGGCATCGAGACCCAGTACTTC	CSVPGGIETQYF
TRBV7-9	.	.	TRBJ2-7	TGTGCCAGCAGCTTAGCGGACCGGGTCGGGTACTTC	CASSLADRVGYF
TRBV28	.	.	TRBJ1-2	TGTGCCAGCAGGTCTACACCTATTAACTATGGCTACACCTTC	CASRSTPINYGYTF
TRBV27	TRBD2	.	TRBJ2-7	TGTGCCAGCAGTTTACATAGCGGGGACTACGAGCAGTACTTC	CASSLHSGDYEQYF
TRBV9	.	once	TRBJ2-3	TGTGCCAGCAGCGTTCCTCGGGGGGCTATCACAGATACGCAGTATTTT	CASSVPRGAITDTQYF